Below are 27 T cell receptor beta chains sequenced from a single sample in a study of cytomegalovirus exposure and HLA in healthy donors. PCR involved 60 Vbeta and 13 Jbeta primers. Sequencing used immunoSEQ multiplex PCR; TCRdb keeps in-frame clones, though not all of them. The sample comprises around 160,000 clones, roughly 65% of which are singletons, and roughly 4.4% rests with the top ten. Sample: PBMCs. The receptors shown here come from a woman in her late teens or twenties in good health and CMV-seropositive.

This clone showed up just once. In DNA, the CDR3 is TGTGCCAGCAGCCAAGGGGGAGAGTACTATGGCTACACCTTC. Protein: CASSQGGEYYGYTF. The chain is built from TRBV14 and TRBJ1-2, with D uncertain. Between the trimmed V and J ends, which lost 1 base and 3 bases, there was a span of 9 bases. The V gene's germline CDR1 is SGHDN and CDR2 FVKESK. This CDR3 is built from 14 residues.

The chain recombines TRBV11-2 with TRBJ2-7, with 14 bases fitting TRBD2. CDR1 is SGHAT, CDR2 FQNNGV, per germline. The V segment lost 5 bases and the J segment 1 base; nucleotides outside the gene matches: 10. CDR3 length equals 18 residues. The CDR3 spells CASSRRLAGGPNSYEQYF. CDR3 sequence (DNA): TGTGCCAGCAGCCGAAGACTAGCGGGAGGGCCGAATTCCTACGAGCAGTACTTC.

This clone was seen more than once but under ten times. This chain uses TRBV5-3 with TRBJ2-7; 10 bases are shared with TRBD1. TRBV5-3 is assigned to the ORF class and has an uncertain function. Trimming cost V 0 bases and J 0 bases; bases outside gene matches: 0. The CDR3 is 15 residues long. The CDR3 loop reads CARSLGTGGSYEQYF. DNA for the CDR3: TGTGCCAGAAGCTTGGGGACAGGGGGCTCCTACGAGCAGTACTTC.

This chain links TRBV2 with TRBJ2-4; D may be TRBD2 (6 bases). Germline-derived CDR1 and CDR2 are SNHLY and FYNNEI. The length of the CDR3 is 15 residues. The V and J ends lost 8 bases and 0 bases respectively, with 14 bases between them. CDR3 coding DNA: TGTGCCAGCCGAGTCGAGGGACTAGCCAAAAACATTCAGTACTTC. Protein: CASRVEGLAKNIQYF.

V usage is TRBV6-5 and J usage is TRBJ1-4, with D tentatively TRBD1 (6 bases). V lost 2 bases to trimming and J lost 7 bases, with 14 bases between them. The CDR3 totals 15 residues. Germline V gene lookup returns CDR1 MNHEY and CDR2 SVGAGI. This CDR3 is CASSYVQGSGEKLFF. CDR3 in DNA: TGTGCCAGCAGTTACGTCCAGGGGTCGGGTGAAAAACTGTTTTTT.

This rearrangement joins TRBV18 to TRBJ1-5; no clear D. The CDR3 is 13 amino acids. Trimming removed 6 bases at V and 5 bases at J, with 11 bases between. Per the germline V gene, CDR1 is KGHSH and CDR2 is LQKENI. CDR3 nucleotide sequence: TGTGCCAGCTCGGAGGGCGCGTATCAGCCCCAGCATTTT. It translates to CASSEGAYQPQHF.

The V and J genes are TRBV9 and TRBJ2-5; TRBD1 might be the D (5 bases). V was trimmed by 3 bases and J by 1 base, leaving 13 bases between them. This CDR3 has 15 amino acids. Germline loops: CDR1 SGDLS, CDR2 YYNGEE. In DNA, the CDR3 is TGTGCCAGCAGCGCTCCTGACAGCGCCCAAGAGACCCAGTACTTC. It translates to CASSAPDSAQETQYF.

The chain joins TRBV7-2 to TRBJ1-5; the D is unclear. The CDR3 is 15 amino acids. Per germline, CDR1 SGHTA and CDR2 FQGNSA. Trimming took 2 bases from V and 2 from J, leaving 10 bases between them. CDR3 region: CASSLTGLGNQPQHF. In nucleotides, the CDR3 is TGTGCCAGCAGCTTAACGGGTTTAGGCAATCAGCCCCAGCATTTT.

The V gene is TRBV2, the J gene TRBJ2-7; 9 bases agree with TRBD1. There are 14 residues in the CDR3. V lost 3 bases, J lost 7 bases, and 7 bases stayed unmatched. Germline V gene data show CDR1 as SNHLY and CDR2 as FYNNEI. DNA for the CDR3: TGTGCCAGCAGTGAGAGAGGACAGGGGTGGGAGCAGTACTTC. Its protein is CASSERGQGWEQYF.

The sample holds a few counts of this clone. V is TRBV29-1 and J is TRBJ2-1, with 12 bases lining up with TRBD2. Germline CDR1 reads SQVTM; CDR2 reads ANQGSEA. Trimming took 7 bases from V and 6 from J; bases not matched to a gene: 7. This CDR3 spans 14 amino acids. The CDR3 DNA is TGCAGCGCGGCAGGACTAGCGGGACGCAATGAGCAGTTCTTC. Amino acid sequence: CSAAGLAGRNEQFF.

The chain combines TRBV13 with TRBJ2-7; 9 nucleotides align to TRBD1. This CDR3 has 16 residues. Losses at the gene ends were 6 bases for V and 3 bases for J; bases not matched to a gene: 12. Germline assignment: CDR1 PRHDT and CDR2 FYEKMQ (reference sequence). CDR3 residues: CASSPDGQGHGYEQYF. In DNA, the CDR3 is TGTGCCAGCAGTCCAGACGGACAGGGGCATGGCTACGAGCAGTACTTC.

This clone was counted a single time. V usage is TRBV6-5 and J usage is TRBJ1-1, with D maybe TRBD1 (6 bases). The length of the CDR3 is 11 residues. Germline CDR1 and CDR2: MNHEY and SVGAGI. V was shortened by 7 bases and J by 13 bases, with 16 bases between the two germline ends. The CDR3 region has the DNA TGTGCCAGCAATAGGGGGTACCAGCTTTTCTTT. Protein sequence: CASNRGYQLFF.

The chain combines TRBV18 with TRBJ1-1; 9 nucleotides line up with TRBD1. Germline V lookup: CDR1 KGHSH, CDR2 LQKENI. The CDR3 spans 13 residues. The J segment lost 8 bases and the V segment lost 6 bases, leaving 7 bases of the junction unmatched. The CDR3 DNA follows: TGTGCCAGCTCGCGGACAGGGGCCCCGGAAGCTTTCTTT. Its protein is CASSRTGAPEAFF.

On this clone: Other DNA sequences in the same sample also yield this CDR3. The chain combines TRBV19 with TRBJ1-5; 7 bases fit TRBD1. The V gene end was trimmed by 5 bases and the J gene end by 4 bases; junction bases not matched to a gene: 11. The CDR3 is made up of 16 amino acids. Germline loops: CDR1 LNHDA, CDR2 SQIVND (reference sequence). CDR3 residues: CASSSDRGQINQPQHF. In DNA, the CDR3 is TGTGCCAGTAGTTCAGATAGGGGACAGATTAATCAGCCCCAGCATTTT.

The chain has TRBV6-1 and TRBJ2-1, with D maybe TRBD2 (6 bases). Trimming took 6 bases from V and 7 from J, leaving 10 bases between them. The CDR3 spans 12 residues. CDR1 and CDR2 (germline): MNHNS, SASEGT. Here the CDR3 DNA reads TGTGCCAGCAGAGTTGGGGGGAATGAGCAGTTCTTC. Amino acids: CASRVGGNEQFF.

About this clone itself: The germline gene is not matched at one end of the junction; a read error may be the cause. The V gene is TRBV7-7, the J gene TRBJ1-1; D is unresolved. This CDR3 contains 13 residues. Germline CDR1 is SSHAT and CDR2 is FNYEAQ (reference sequence). The CDR3 DNA follows: TGTGCTAGCAGCTCGAACACGTACACTGAAGCTTTCTTT. Protein sequence: CASSSNTYTEAFF.

The chain employs TRBV7-2 and TRBJ2-1; 10 bases agree with TRBD2. J lost 2 bases, V lost 5 bases, and 9 bases had no gene match. The CDR3 runs to 17 residues. The germline V gene encodes CDR1 SGHTA and CDR2 FQGNSA. CDR3 region: CASSPEPGLAPYNEQFF. DNA for the CDR3: TGTGCCAGCAGCCCGGAACCGGGACTAGCGCCCTACAATGAGCAGTTCTTC.

V and J are TRBV7-9 and TRBJ2-5; TRBD2 agrees at 10 bases. Germline V lookup: CDR1 SEHNR, CDR2 FQNEAQ (reference sequence). J was trimmed by 5 bases and V by 5 bases; bases with no gene match: 11. CDR3 length: 16 residues. CDR3 coding DNA: TGTGCCAGCAGCCGATCGGCTAGCGGGAGCGCGGAGACCCAGTACTTC. It is translated as CASSRSASGSAETQYF.

V usage is TRBV6-5 and J usage is TRBJ2-5, with D unclear. Germline V gene sequence: CDR1 MNHEY, CDR2 SVGAGI. The V end was cut by 2 bases, the J end by 5 bases, with 9 bases between. The CDR3 is 13 amino acids. The CDR3 spells CASSYRGTETQYF. DNA for the CDR3: TGTGCCAGCAGTTACCGCGGTACGGAGACCCAGTACTTC.

The rearrangement uses TRBV28 and TRBJ2-1, with D maybe TRBD1 (6 bases). CDR3 length equals 17 residues. CDR1 and CDR2 from the germline V gene are MDHEN and SYDVKM. With 3 bases removed from V and 8 bases from J, the gap between germline ends came to 23 bases. The CDR3 loop reads CASSLGAASLGADEQFF. CDR3 nucleotides: TGTGCCAGCAGTTTGGGGGCAGCCTCTTTAGGAGCGGATGAGCAGTTCTTC. Full variable domain (outside the CDR3, taken from reference TRBV28 and TRBJ2-1): DVKVTQSSRYLVKRTGEKVFLECVQDMDHENMFWYRQDPGLGLRLIYFSYDVKMKEKGDIPEGYSVSREKKERFSLILESASTNQTSMYLCASSLGAASLGADEQFFGPGTRLTVL.

The V gene is TRBV7-9, the J gene TRBJ2-4, with TRBD2 as a possible D gene (7 bases). CDR1 SEHNR and CDR2 FQNEAQ come from the germline V gene (reference sequence). The CDR3 has 15 amino acids. Trimming shortened V by 5 bases and J by 4 bases, and 15 bases separated the two germline ends. This chain's CDR3 is CASSQGGVRKNIQYF. The CDR3, as DNA: TGTGCCAGCAGCCAAGGGGGGGTCCGGAAAAACATTCAGTACTTC.

The chain uses TRBV19 and TRBJ2-7, with a possible D match to TRBD2 (6 bases). Deletions cut 2 bases from V and 4 bases from J, with 12 bases between. This CDR3 contains 14 residues. Germline CDR1 and CDR2: LNHDA and SQIVND (reference sequence). The CDR3 DNA follows: TGTGCCAGTAGTATACAGCTAGCGCCATACGAGCAGTACTTC. It yields the protein CASSIQLAPYEQYF.

The rearrangement links TRBV7-9 to TRBJ2-7, with 9 nucleotides matching TRBD1. Germline loops: CDR1 SEHNR, CDR2 FQNEAQ (reference sequence). This CDR3 contains 14 residues. The V gene end was trimmed by 3 bases and the J gene end by 6 bases; junction bases not matched to a gene: 6. The CDR3 here is CASSFGQGKAEQYF. As DNA, the CDR3 is TGTGCCAGCAGCTTCGGACAGGGGAAAGCCGAGCAGTACTTC.

The rearrangement uses TRBV6-6 and TRBJ2-7; 8 positions match TRBD2. Per germline, CDR1 MNHNY and CDR2 SVGAGI (reference sequence). V trimming: 10 bases; J trimming: 2 bases; junction bases outside the gene matches: 1. There are 11 residues in the CDR3. In nucleotides, the CDR3 is TGTGCCACGGGGGGGCCCTACGAGCAGTACTTC. Translated: CATGGPYEQYF.

V gene TRBV10-1 combines with J gene TRBJ2-1, with a weak D call TRBD2 (5 bases). CDR3 length: 16 residues. Germline V gene lookup returns CDR1 WNHNN and CDR2 SYGVQD (reference sequence). With 4 bases removed from V and 6 bases from J, the gap between germline ends came to 19 bases. The CDR3 protein is CASSAADSGFRNEQFF. DNA of the CDR3: TGCGCCAGCAGTGCGGCGGACTCGGGCTTCCGCAATGAGCAGTTCTTC.

This sequence joins TRBV19 and TRBJ2-1, with TRBD1 identical over 8 bases. CDR1 LNHDA and CDR2 SQIVND come from the germline V gene (reference sequence). This CDR3 region has 12 residues. V was clipped by 9 bases and J by 9 bases; unmatched bases: 7. CDR3 sequence (DNA): TGTGCCAGCGGGCAGGGGGCCAGTGAGCAGTTCTTC. The encoded protein is CASGQGASEQFF.

This chain joins TRBV5-1 and TRBJ2-2, with TRBD2 identical over 8 bases. The CDR3 spans 16 residues. The germline V gene encodes CDR1 SGHRS and CDR2 YFSETQ. V was clipped by 4 bases and J by 6 bases; unmatched bases: 11. The CDR3, as DNA: TGCGCCAGCAGCCGTTCAGCGGGAGTGGCTGCCGGGGAGCTGTTTTTT. It translates to CASSRSAGVAAGELFF.